This TCR beta chain was sequenced during a study of blood T cells in healthy people across ages. CDR3 length: 14 amino acids. V was pared by 5 bases and J by 4 bases, with 5 bases of the junction left unmatched. Germline CDR1 reads MNHNY; CDR2 reads SVGAGI (reference sequence). A second 7 to 11 cycle PCR used barcoded and J-beta primers. TCRdb used MiXCR to reprocess the 5' RACE reads, holding one entry per CDR3 protein. The repertoire holds roughly 730,000 distinct CDR3 sequences, roughly 50% seen once, with roughly 25% in the top ten. This clonotype was seen a few times. Material: blood. This TCR was sampled from a man aged 40-50 years in good health. This chain joins TRBV6-6 and TRBJ2-7; 10 positions agree with TRBD1. The CDR3 here is CASSTGTGEYEQYF. CDR3 coding DNA: TGTGCCAGCAGTACCGGGACAGGGGAGTACGAGCAGTACTTC.